Each of the 10 T cell receptor beta chains below was sequenced from the same sample in a study of long-term antiretroviral therapy in people with HIV. immunoSEQ v3.0 was run at survey level. This table comes from immunoSEQ multiplex PCR, and its TCRdb copy is limited to in-frame clones, with some not included. Among some 10,000 clones listed, under 80% were seen once. The source material was unsorted PBMCs, sampled at the start of antiretroviral therapy, before treatment. The receptor set was obtained from a young man with HIV.

This rearrangement joins TRBV27 to TRBJ1-5; D gene ambiguous. Germline V gives CDR1 MNHEY, CDR2 SMNVEV (reference sequence). The CDR3 contains 16 residues. The V gene lost 1 base and the J gene lost 0 bases, with 10 bases spanning the gap. CDR3 sequence reads: CASSLYGSYSNQPQHF. CDR3 sequence (DNA): TGTGCCAGCAGTTTATACGGATCCTATAGCAATCAGCCCCAGCATTTT.

The chain carries TRBV6-5 and TRBJ2-7; 7 nucleotides align to TRBD1. The germline V gene has CDR1 MNHEY and CDR2 SVGAGI. The CDR3 is 13 amino acids. The V segment lost 6 bases and the J segment 2 bases; nucleotides outside the gene matches: 4. In nucleotides, the CDR3 is TGTGCCAGCAGCCAAGGACAGGCCTACGAGCAGTACTTC. This encodes CASSQGQAYEQYF.

The chain uses TRBV29-1 and TRBJ2-7, with D possibly TRBD2 on 5 matching bases. This CDR3 region has 13 residues. V dropped 3 bases and J dropped 7 bases, with 16 bases sitting between them. CDR1 SQVTM and CDR2 ANQGSEA come from the germline V gene. The CDR3 here is CSVESSIRREQYF. CDR3 coding DNA: TGCAGCGTTGAGTCGTCTATCAGGAGGGAGCAGTACTTC.

In its sample, this clone was seen once. This chain's CDR3 is CASSQVWAVPYNEQFF. CDR3 DNA sequence: TGTGCCAGCAGCCAAGTTTGGGCAGTTCCCTACAATGAGCAGTTCTTC. The rearrangement uses TRBV14 and TRBJ2-1; no firm D call. Germline V CDR1 and CDR2: SGHDN, FVKESK. The V gene lost 1 base and the J gene lost 2 bases, with 12 bases spanning the gap. The CDR3 contains 16 residues.

The J gene is TRBJ2-5, the V gene TRBV5-1, with 7 positions matching TRBD2. V lost 4 bases to trimming and J lost 3 bases; unmatched junction nucleotides: 6. Germline CDR1 and CDR2: SGHRS and YFSETQ. The CDR3 totals 14 residues. CDR3 coding DNA: TGCGCCAGCAGCAGGACTGGGGGGGAAGAGACCCAGTACTTC. It specifies CASSRTGGEETQYF.

V gene TRBV9 combines with J gene TRBJ2-1; TRBD2 is a possible D gene (6 bases). This CDR3 is built from 16 residues. V lost 3 bases to trimming and J lost 0 bases, with 13 bases between them. Germline CDR1 is SGDLS and CDR2 is YYNGEE. DNA for the CDR3: TGTGCCAGCAGCGCCGGTGGCGGGAACTCCTACAATGAGCAGTTCTTC. This sequence encodes CASSAGGGNSYNEQFF.

This clone has more than one count but fewer than ten. V and J are TRBV25-1 and TRBJ2-5; TRBD2 agrees at 12 bases. The CDR3 is made up of 17 amino acids. Germline-derived CDR1 and CDR2 are MGHDK and SYGVNS. The V segment lost 6 bases and the J segment 0 bases; nucleotides outside the gene matches: 8. The CDR3, as DNA: TGTGCCAGCAGCACGACTAGCGGGGGCTTGTACCAAGAGACCCAGTACTTC. This codes for CASSTTSGGLYQETQYF.

The chain couples TRBV29-1 to TRBJ2-1, with TRBD2 matching over 15 bases. With 6 bases clipped from V and 5 bases from J, the junction kept 5 bases outside the gene matches. This CDR3 is built from 15 residues. In germline, CDR1 is SQVTM, CDR2 ANQGSEA. The CDR3 DNA is TGCAGCGTCGCTGGACTAGCGGGGGGGCACAATGAGCAGTTCTTC. Translated, it gives CSVAGLAGGHNEQFF.

The chain is built from TRBV7-8 and TRBJ2-7; D possibly corresponds to TRBD1 (7 bases). Trimming left V 1 base short and J 4 bases short, with 11 bases between. CDR1 is SGHVS, CDR2 FQNEAQ, per germline. CDR3 length: 14 residues. As DNA, the CDR3 is TGTGCCAGCAGCTTAGTTTCAGGGGGGTACGAGCAGTACTTC. This sequence encodes CASSLVSGGYEQYF.

The gene calls are TRBV9 and TRBJ2-1; the match to TRBD2 covers 9 bases. The CDR3 contains 18 residues. Unmatched junction bases numbered 11, after V lost 0 bases and J lost 4 bases. Germline CDR1 reads SGDLS; CDR2 reads YYNGEE. CDR3 sequence: CASSVEGILAGNYNEQFF. For the CDR3, the DNA is TGTGCCAGCAGCGTAGAAGGGATTCTAGCGGGAAATTACAATGAGCAGTTCTTC.